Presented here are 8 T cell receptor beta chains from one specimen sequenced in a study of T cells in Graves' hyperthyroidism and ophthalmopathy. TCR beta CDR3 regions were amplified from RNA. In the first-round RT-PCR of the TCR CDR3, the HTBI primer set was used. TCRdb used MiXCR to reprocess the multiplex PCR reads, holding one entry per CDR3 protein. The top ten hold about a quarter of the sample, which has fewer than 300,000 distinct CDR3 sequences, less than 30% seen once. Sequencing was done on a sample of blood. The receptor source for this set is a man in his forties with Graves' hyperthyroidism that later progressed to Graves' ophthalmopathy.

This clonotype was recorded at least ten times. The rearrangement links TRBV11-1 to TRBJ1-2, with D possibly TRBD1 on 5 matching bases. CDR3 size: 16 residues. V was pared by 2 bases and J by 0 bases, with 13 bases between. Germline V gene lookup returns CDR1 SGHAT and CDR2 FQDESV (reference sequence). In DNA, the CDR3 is TGTGCCAGCAGCTTAACCTCCGGGGGAGCTAACTATGGCTACACCTTC. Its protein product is CASSLTSGGANYGYTF.

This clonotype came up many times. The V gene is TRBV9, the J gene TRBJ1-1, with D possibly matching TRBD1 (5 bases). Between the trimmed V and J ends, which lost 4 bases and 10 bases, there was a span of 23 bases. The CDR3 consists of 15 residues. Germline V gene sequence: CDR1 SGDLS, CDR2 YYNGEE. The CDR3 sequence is CASSPKGASPKGAFF. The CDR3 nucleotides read TGTGCCAGCAGCCCCAAAGGGGCCTCACCGAAGGGAGCTTTCTTT.

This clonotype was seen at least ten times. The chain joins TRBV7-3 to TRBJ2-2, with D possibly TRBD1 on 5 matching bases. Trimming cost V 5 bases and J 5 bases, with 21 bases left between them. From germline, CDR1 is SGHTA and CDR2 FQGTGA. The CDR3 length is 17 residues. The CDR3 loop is CASSPTLPGMRTGELFF. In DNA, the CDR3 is TGTGCCAGCAGCCCGACCCTCCCAGGGATGAGAACCGGGGAGCTGTTTTTT. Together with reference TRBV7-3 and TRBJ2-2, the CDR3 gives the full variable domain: GAGVSQTPSNKVTEKGKYVELRCDPISGHTALYWYRQSLGQGPEFLIYFQGTGAADDSGLPNDRFFAVRPEGSVSTLKIQRTERGDSAVYLCASSPTLPGMRTGELFFGEGSRLTVL.

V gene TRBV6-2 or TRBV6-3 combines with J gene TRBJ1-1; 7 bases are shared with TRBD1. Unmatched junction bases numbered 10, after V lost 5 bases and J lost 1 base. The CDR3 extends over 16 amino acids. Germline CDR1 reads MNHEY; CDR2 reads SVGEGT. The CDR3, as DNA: TGTGCCAGCAGTCTGGTGCGGACAGGACCGAACACTGAAGCTTTCTTT. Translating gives CASSLVRTGPNTEAFF.

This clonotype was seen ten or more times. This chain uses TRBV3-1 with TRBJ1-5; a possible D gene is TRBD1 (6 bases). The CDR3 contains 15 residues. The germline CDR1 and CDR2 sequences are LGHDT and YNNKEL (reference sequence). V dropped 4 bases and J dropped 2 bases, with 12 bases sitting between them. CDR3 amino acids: CASSRTGLGNQPQHF. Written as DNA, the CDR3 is TGTGCCAGCAGCCGAACAGGGTTGGGCAATCAGCCCCAGCATTTT.

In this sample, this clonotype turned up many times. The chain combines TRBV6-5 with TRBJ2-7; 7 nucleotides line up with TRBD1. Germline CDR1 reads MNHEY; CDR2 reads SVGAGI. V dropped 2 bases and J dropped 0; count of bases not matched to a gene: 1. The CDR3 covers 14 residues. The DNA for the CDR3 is TGTGCCAGCAGTTACAACAGGGGCTCCTACGAGCAGTACTTC. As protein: CASSYNRGSYEQYF.

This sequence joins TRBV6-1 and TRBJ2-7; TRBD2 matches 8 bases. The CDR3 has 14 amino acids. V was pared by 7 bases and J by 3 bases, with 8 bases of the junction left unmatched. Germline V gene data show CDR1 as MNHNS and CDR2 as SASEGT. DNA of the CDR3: TGTGCCAGCACCAAGGGGCGGGGGGACTACGAGCAGTACTTC. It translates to CASTKGRGDYEQYF.

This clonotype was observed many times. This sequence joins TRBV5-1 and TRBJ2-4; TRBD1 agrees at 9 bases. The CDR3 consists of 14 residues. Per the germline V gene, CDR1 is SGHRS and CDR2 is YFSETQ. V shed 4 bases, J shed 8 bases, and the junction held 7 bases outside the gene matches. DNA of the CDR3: TGCGCCAGCAGCCCGGGGGACAGGGAATACATTCAGTACTTC. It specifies CASSPGDREYIQYF.